The 18 T cell receptor beta chains below come from one sample, sequenced in a study of cytomegalovirus exposure and HLA in healthy donors. The study ran its PCR with 60 Vbeta and 13 Jbeta primers. Method: immunoSEQ multiplex PCR; TCRdb's copy keeps in-frame clones and lacks some. The table has over 100,000 clones, around 81% seen once. The sample comprised PBMCs. The receptor source for this set is a woman aged 25 to 39 in good health and CMV-seronegative.

The gene calls are TRBV5-6 and TRBJ2-6, with a weak D call TRBD1 (6 bases). V lost 1 base to trimming and J lost 3 bases, with 11 bases between them. Germline V gene data show CDR1 as SGHDT and CDR2 as YYEEEE. CDR3 length: 16 residues. The CDR3: CASSLMRGYGANVLTF. The CDR3, as DNA: TGTGCCAGCAGCTTGATGAGGGGGTATGGGGCCAACGTCCTGACTTTC. The variable domain in full, with the rest retrieved from reference TRBV5-6 and TRBJ2-6, is DAGVTQSPTHLIKTRGQQVTLRCSPKSGHDTVSWYQQALGQGPQFIFQYYEEEERQRGNFPDRFSGHQFPNYSSELNVNALLLGDSALYLCASSLMRGYGANVLTFGAGSRLTVL.

The chain uses TRBV27 and TRBJ2-1, with 7 bases that match TRBD2. Germline V gene lookup returns CDR1 MNHEY and CDR2 SMNVEV (reference sequence). The V gene end was trimmed by 3 bases and the J gene end by 0 bases; junction bases not matched to a gene: 5. The CDR3 length is 16 residues. The CDR3 bases are TGTGCCAGCAGTTTCGGGCGGGGGAGCTCCTACAATGAGCAGTTCTTC. Its translation is CASSFGRGSSYNEQFF.

V is TRBV5-6 and J is TRBJ1-1; the D gene is possibly TRBD1 (6 bases). Germline V lookup: CDR1 SGHDT, CDR2 YYEEEE. V lost 4 bases, J lost 3 bases, and 16 bases lay in between. The CDR3 spans 15 residues. The CDR3 nucleotides are TGTGCCAGCAGCCTAGGACAGATTAAAGACACTGAAGCTTTCTTT. Translating it yields CASSLGQIKDTEAFF.

This clone was counted between two and nine times. V is TRBV5-1 and J is TRBJ2-5; 11 nucleotides match TRBD1. Germline values: CDR1 SGHRS, CDR2 YFSETQ. The CDR3 extends over 17 amino acids. V shed 0 bases and J 7 bases; nucleotides not matched to a gene: 11. CDR3 sequence: CASSLAVGQGALGTQYF. The CDR3 DNA is TGCGCCAGCAGCTTGGCCGTAGGACAGGGGGCGCTGGGGACCCAGTACTTC.

This chain connects TRBV29-1 to TRBJ2-7; 8 positions agree with TRBD2. The CDR3 has 13 residues. Germline assignment: CDR1 SQVTM and CDR2 ANQGSEA. Losses at the gene ends were 4 bases for V and 3 bases for J; bases not matched to a gene: 5. The CDR3 DNA reads as TGCAGCGTTGGCGGACTAGCCGACTACGAGCAGTACTTC. Amino acid sequence: CSVGGLADYEQYF.

V gene TRBV19 combines with J gene TRBJ1-2; 8 nucleotides match TRBD1. The CDR3 is made up of 13 amino acids. The J segment lost 7 bases and the V segment lost 6 bases, leaving 7 bases of the junction unmatched. Germline CDR1 reads LNHDA; CDR2 reads SQIVND (reference sequence). The CDR3, as DNA: TGTGCCAGTAGGACAGGGGCAAGCCGTGGCTACACCTTC. This sequence encodes CASRTGASRGYTF.

The sample holds one count of this clone. At one of its ends the junction is not consistent with the germline gene, which may arise from a read error. The CDR3: CASSFGDLDTDTQYF. For the CDR3, the DNA is TGTGCCAGCAGCTTCGGGGACTTAGACACAGATACGCAATATTTT. The genes are TRBV11-2 and TRBJ2-3, with D maybe TRBD2 (6 bases). The CDR3 has 15 amino acids. Germline loops: CDR1 SGHAT, CDR2 FQNNGV.

The chain couples TRBV13 to TRBJ2-2; D unresolved. The CDR3 loop spans 11 amino acids. V gave up 3 bases and J gave up 6 bases, with 2 bases separating them. Germline CDR1 reads PRHDT; CDR2 reads FYEKMQ (reference sequence). The chain's CDR3 is CASSFSGELFF. The CDR3 region has the DNA TGTGCCAGCAGCTTCTCCGGGGAGCTGTTTTTT.

This chain connects TRBV4-3 to TRBJ2-3; 11 bases match TRBD1. The J segment lost 0 bases and the V segment lost 3 bases, leaving 14 bases of the junction unmatched. CDR1 is LGHNA and CDR2 is YSLEER in the germline V gene. The CDR3 is 20 residues long. The CDR3 bases are TGCGCCAGCAGCCATAACGGACAGGGGGCGAGCGGGTACAGCACAGATACGCAGTATTTT. This encodes CASSHNGQGASGYSTDTQYF.

The rearrangement joins TRBV5-6 to TRBJ2-3, with 10 bases that match TRBD2. J gave up 5 bases and V 0 bases, and 9 bases lay outside the gene matches. This CDR3 spans 17 amino acids. Per germline, CDR1 SGHDT and CDR2 YYEEEE. In nucleotides, the CDR3 is TGTGCCAGCAGCTTGGATCCAGCGGGAGGGCATCAAGATACGCAGTATTTT. It encodes CASSLDPAGGHQDTQYF.

The chain joins TRBV6-6 to TRBJ1-6, with 8 bases matching TRBD1. CDR1 is MNHNY, CDR2 SVGAGI, per germline (reference sequence). This CDR3 comprises 13 residues. The CDR3, as DNA: TGTGGATCAGGGGGCGAAGGAAGTTCACCCCTCCACTTT. It translates to CGSGGEGSSPLHF.

The V call is TRBV5-5, the J call TRBJ2-7; 10 nucleotides agree with TRBD2. The CDR3 contains 16 residues. Trimming at V came to 1 base and at J to 1 base, leaving 5 bases not matched to a gene. CDR1 SGHKS and CDR2 YYEKEE come from the germline V gene (reference sequence). The CDR3 DNA reads TGTGCCAGCAGCTTGAATCCTAGCGGGAGATCCTACGAGCAGTACTTC. Its protein product is CASSLNPSGRSYEQYF.

This clone came up once. The DNA for the CDR3 is TGTGCCAGCAGTTTATCTTTGTCAGGGGGCTATGGCTACACCTTC. Protein sequence: CASSLSLSGGYGYTF. J is TRBJ1-2 and V is TRBV27; 7 bases agree with TRBD1. Unmatched junction bases numbered 5, after V lost 0 bases and J lost 4 bases. Germline values: CDR1 MNHEY, CDR2 SMNVEV (reference sequence). The CDR3 covers 15 residues.

The rearrangement uses TRBV2 and TRBJ2-1; no clear D gene. Trimming stripped 4 bases from V and 4 bases from J, with 2 bases between. CDR1 is SNHLY and CDR2 is FYNNEI in the germline V gene. The CDR3 is 11 amino acids. CDR3 residues: CASSVYNEQFF. The CDR3 coding sequence is TGTGCCAGCAGTGTATACAATGAGCAGTTCTTC.

J is TRBJ1-1 and V is TRBV7-9; D unresolved. There are 15 residues in the CDR3. Germline V gene data show CDR1 as SEHNR and CDR2 as FQNEAQ (reference sequence). V was shortened by 5 bases and J by 4 bases, with 17 bases between the two germline ends. CDR3 bases: TGTGCCAGCAGCCAAGCCGACCTAGGCGGCACTGAAGCTTTCTTT. Its translation: CASSQADLGGTEAFF.

V and J are TRBV10-3 and TRBJ2-7; the D gene is possibly TRBD2 (6 bases). The V end lost 4 bases, the J end lost 3 bases, and 13 bases lay between the germline ends. The germline V gene has CDR1 ENHRY and CDR2 SYGVKD. The CDR3 totals 14 residues. The CDR3 is CAISGVGGDYEQYF. In nucleotides, the CDR3 is TGTGCCATCAGTGGGGTCGGGGGAGACTACGAGCAGTACTTC.

There are a few counts of this clone. The sample has other DNA sequences that encode this CDR3 too. J is TRBJ1-5 and V is TRBV6-1; 10 nucleotides agree with TRBD1. The CDR3 spans 15 residues. Germline V gene lookup returns CDR1 MNHNS and CDR2 SASEGT. Trimming removed 6 bases from V and 5 bases from J; junction bases left unmatched: 7. The CDR3 region has the DNA TGTGCCAGCAGAGACGGACAGGGGGATTATCAGCCCCAGCATTTT. It codes for CASRDGQGDYQPQHF.

The chain has TRBV27 and TRBJ1-2; 8 bases line up with TRBD1. The V gene end was trimmed by 0 bases and the J gene end by 1 base; junction bases not matched to a gene: 7. This CDR3 region has 17 residues. Germline CDR1 and CDR2: MNHEY and SMNVEV (reference sequence). The CDR3 DNA reads TGTGCCAGCAGTTTATCGCCAGGACAGGGATTTAACTATGGCTACACCTTC. Translating it yields CASSLSPGQGFNYGYTF.